The clone carrying this T cell receptor (beta chain) has at least ten counts. Its antigen is unidentified. The CDR3 is 14 residues long. V was clipped by 4 bases and J by 10 bases, with 16 bases between them. MiXCR, run by TCRdb on the RT-PCR reads, gives a single entry per CDR3 protein. The table lists hundreds of thousands of distinct CDR3 sequences, around a sixth of them singletons. This sample stems from a study of response to subunit inactivated influenza vaccine. Study outcomes and limitations: The authors proposed limited new T cell recruitment per seasonal influenza vaccination.

The rearrangement uses TRBV12-3 or TRBV12-4 and TRBJ1-4; D gene unclear. The material was PBMCs from blood, obtained 11 to 12 days after vaccination. The clonotype was recovered from a man in his fifties who received an inactivated influenza vaccine. The CDR3 DNA reads TGTGCCAGCAGTTCAGGTGGTAGTGGAGGAAAACTGTTTTTT. It encodes CASSSGGSGGKLFF.